These T cell receptor beta chains were read from a single sample in a study of breast tumors, draining lymph nodes, adjacent tissues. TCRdb passed the multiplex PCR reads through MiXCR, listing each CDR3 protein once. The data hold around 230,000 distinct CDR3 sequences, with about 32% observed a single time. The specimen sequenced was axillary lymph node tissue. Source of these receptors: a female donor with breast cancer. Some clones in this sample may be carry-over from other donors' samples. The CDR3 runs from the conserved cysteine through the conserved F or W. D genes are given only for firm matches. Clone size is shown for a subset of rows, as once, few, many or a class of expanded clone.

>TRBJ2-1|-|TRBV5-1|many
TGCGCCAGCAGCTTGGACACCCCGGCGAATGAGCAGTTCTTC
CASSLDTPANEQFF
>TRBJ2-5|-|TRBV2|-
TGTGCCAGCAGAGGGACGGTCACCGGGGAGACCCAGTACTTC
CASRGTVTGETQYF
>TRBJ2-4|-|TRBV3-1|few
TGTGCCAGCAGCCGGGAACCCGGGAGACAGGGCGGGAAAAACATTCAGTACTTC
CASSREPGRQGGKNIQYF
>TRBJ1-1|-|TRBV30|few
TGTGCCTGGAGACGAGGGGAATGGACTGAAGCTTTCTTT
CAWRRGEWTEAFF
>TRBJ2-7|TRBD2|TRBV12-3/TRBV12-4|many
TGTGCCAGCAGTCCGAGCGGGAGGTACTACGAGCAGTACTTC
CASSPSGRYYEQYF
>TRBJ2-7|TRBD1|TRBV18|many
TGTGCCAGCTCCCGAGGACAGGGGGTTTCCTACGAGCAGTACTTC
CASSRGQGVSYEQYF
>TRBJ1-5|-|TRBV28|many
TGTGCCAGCAGCTTCACCTATTCGGGGCAGCCCCAGCATTTT
CASSFTYSGQPQHF
>TRBJ2-7|TRBD1|TRBV2|-
TGTGCCAGCAGTATACAGGGGCGGACCTACGGACAGTACTTC
CASSIQGRTYGQYF
>TRBJ2-7|TRBD2|TRBV5-1|many
TGCGCCAGCAGCTTGCCCGGACTAGCGGTTTACGAGCAGTACTTC
CASSLPGLAVYEQYF
>TRBJ2-7|-|TRBV20-1|many
TGCAGTGCTTACGGCACCTACGAGCAGTACTTC
CSAYGTYEQYF
>TRBJ1-1|-|TRBV5-6|once
TGTGCCAGCAGCTTGGCCCGGGTTACCACTGAAGCTTTCTTT
CASSLARVTTEAFF
>TRBJ2-1|-|TRBV7-6|many
TGTGCCAGCAGCGGGCACCAGCTCGGCAATGAGCAGTTCTTC
CASSGHQLGNEQFF
>TRBJ2-5|TRBD2|TRBV4-3|-
TGCGCCAGCAGCCAAGATGGGGGAGGGGAGGAGACCCAGTACTTC
CASSQDGGGEETQYF
>TRBJ1-4|-|TRBV18|many
TGTGCCAGCTCACCGGCAGGTTATTCTGAAAAACTGTTTTTT
CASSPAGYSEKLFF
>TRBJ2-6|TRBD2|TRBV13|-
TGTGCCAGCAGCCCCCCGACTAGCGGGAGGGCCAACGTCCTGACTTTC
CASSPPTSGRANVLTF
>TRBJ1-1|-|TRBV9|-
TGTGCCAGCAGTAACAGGGTGGGACACACTGAAGCTTCCTTT
CASSNRVGHTEASF
>TRBJ1-6|-|TRBV6-5|many
TGTGCCAGCAGTTACACCAGGGATTCACCCCTCCACTTT
CASSYTRDSPLHF
>TRBJ2-5|-|TRBV20-1|many
TGCAGTCAAACTAGGCAAGAGACCCAGTCCTTC
CSQTRQETQSF
>TRBJ1-2|-|TRBV7-9|many
TGTGCCAGCAGCCCGTCGAGCGGGGGCTTCTATGGCTACCCCTTC
CASSPSSGGFYGYPF
>TRBJ2-4|-|TRBV6-2/TRBV6-3|many
TGTGCCAGCAGTTACCGGGAGGGGGCCTACATTCAGTACTTC
CASSYREGAYIQYF
>TRBJ2-1|TRBD2|TRBV7-9|many
TGTGCCAGCAGCTTAGGGGCGGGAGGGTTTCGGGATGAGCAGTTCTTC
CASSLGAGGFRDEQFF
>TRBJ1-2|TRBD1|TRBV6-5|-
TGTGCCAGCAGTCACGGCAGGGGGGAGGACTATGGCTACACCTTC
CASSHGRGEDYGYTF
>TRBJ2-1|-|TRBV28|few
TGTGCCAGCAGTTTTCTTGTCAATGAGCAGTTCTTC
CASSFLVNEQFF
>TRBJ2-3|-|TRBV10-3|many
TGTGCCATCAAGGACTCGACAGATACGCAGTATTTT
CAIKDSTDTQYF
>TRBJ2-7|-|TRBV11-3|-
-
CASSIYLCSVATDIGTSFYEQYF
>TRBJ2-3|-|TRBV25-1|many
TGTGCCAGCAGTGAATCTAGAGTATTGGATACGCAGTATTTT
CASSESRVLDTQYF
>TRBJ1-6|-|TRBV30|many
TGTGCCTGGAGTGGAGAGACCGCTAATTCACCCCTCCACTTT
CAWSGETANSPLHF
>TRBJ2-1|-|TRBV7-3|many
TGTGCCAGCAGCTACAGTCGCAATGAGCAGTTCTTC
CASSYSRNEQFF
>TRBJ2-1|-|TRBV9|many
TGTGCCAGCAGCGCGGGAGTTGAGCAGTTCTTC
CASSAGVEQFF
>TRBJ2-6|-|TRBV19|many
TGTGCCAGTATGCGGGCCGACATGAGCTCTGGGGCCAACGTCCTGACTTTC
CASMRADMSSGANVLTF
>TRBJ2-3|-|TRBV7-2|many
TGTGCCAGCAGCTTCTCCGGAGGGGGGGATACGCAGTATTTT
CASSFSGGGDTQYF
>TRBJ2-1|-|TRBV20-1|many
TGCAGTGCTGGGGGTCGCAGGGGCGACTTTAGCTCCTACAATGAGCAGTTCTTC
CSAGGRRGDFSSYNEQFF
>TRBJ2-2|-|TRBV7-9|many
TGTGCCAGCAGGGGGACAACGAACACCGGGGAGCTGTTTTTT
CASRGTTNTGELFF
>TRBJ2-5|-|TRBV10-2|-
TGCGCCAGCAGTGAGAGGGCGGGCCAGGGGATAGAGACCCAGTACTTC
CASSERAGQGIETQYF
>TRBJ2-5|TRBD2|TRBV7-9|many
TGTGCCAGCAGCTCGGGACTAGCGGGAGGTTATGAGACCCAGTACTTC
CASSSGLAGGYETQYF
>TRBJ1-6|TRBD1|TRBV20-1|few
TGCAGTGCTGGATCCCCGGGACAGACAAATTCACCCCTCCACTTT
CSAGSPGQTNSPLHF
>TRBJ1-5|-|TRBV28|few
TGTGCCAGCAGACTGACAGGCCTATATCAGCCCCAGCATTTT
CASRLTGLYQPQHF
>TRBJ1-4|-|TRBV7-2|many
TGTGCCAGCAGACCCGGGACGGTTAATGAAAAACTGTTTTTT
CASRPGTVNEKLFF
>TRBJ2-7|TRBD2|TRBV6-2/TRBV6-3|few
TGTGCCAGCAGTCACTTTAGCGGGCGCGAGCAGTACTTC
CASSHFSGREQYF
>TRBJ2-7|-|TRBV20-1|many
TGCAGTGCTAGAGATAGTGGCGTTGACTCCTACGAGCAGTACTTC
CSARDSGVDSYEQYF
>TRBJ1-1|-|TRBV20-1|-
TGCAGTGCTAGAGACCGACCGGGACAAAGGGCGGGCATTGAAGCTTTCTTT
CSARDRPGQRAGIEAFF
>TRBJ1-1|TRBD1|TRBV7-9|-
TGTGCCAGCAGCTTAGCGGGACAGGGATCAACTGAAGCTTTCTTT
CASSLAGQGSTEAFF
>TRBJ2-1|TRBD1|TRBV5-1|many
TGCGCCAGCAGCTTGGAGGGGACAGGGTTCCGTAATGAGCAGTTCTTC
CASSLEGTGFRNEQFF
>TRBJ1-6|-|TRBV6-5|few
TGTGCCAGCAGTCACTCGAAAACAAGCTCAAGGTTCAATTCACCCCTCCACTTT
CASSHSKTSSRFNSPLHF
>TRBJ1-1|-|TRBV29-1|few
TGCAGCGTGGAAGAGGGAGGGGGAACTGAAGCTTTCTTT
CSVEEGGGTEAFF
>TRBJ1-2|TRBD1|TRBV4-3|-
TGCGCCAGCAGCCAATTTACGGGACAGGGGGCTGGCTACACCTTC
CASSQFTGQGAGYTF
>TRBJ1-6|-|TRBV12-3/TRBV12-4|many
TGTGCCAGCAGTTTCGCGTCCGCGGGTTCACCCCTCCACTTT
CASSFASAGSPLHF
>TRBJ2-3|TRBD1|TRBV28|-
TGTGCCAGCAGTCCAACCGGGACAGGGCTATCGAGAGGAGATACGCAGTATTTT
CASSPTGTGLSRGDTQYF
>TRBJ2-2|-|TRBV27|many
TGTGCCAGCAGTTTACCGGTCGGGGAGCTGTTTTTT
CASSLPVGELFF
>TRBJ1-2|TRBD1|TRBV20-1|many
TGCAGTGCTAGGGGGGACAGGGGGCGAGGGGGCTACACCTTC
CSARGDRGRGGYTF
>TRBJ2-2|-|TRBV7-2|-
TGTGCCAGCAGCTTAGAAGGGACAAACACCGGGGAGCTGTTTTTT
CASSLEGTNTGELFF
>TRBJ2-7|TRBD1|TRBV2|many
TGTGCCAAAGCCCGGGACAGGGGGGACGAGCAGTACTTC
CAKARDRGDEQYF
>TRBJ1-1|-|TRBV30|-
TGTGCCTGGAGTGTCGGAGGGGACACTGAAGCTTTCTTT
CAWSVGGDTEAFF
>TRBJ2-7|TRBD2|TRBV5-1|many
TGCGCCAGCAGCTTGGTGATGGCTAGCGGGACCGACGAGCAGTACTTC
CASSLVMASGTDEQYF
>TRBJ1-1|-|TRBV7-6|-
TGTGCCAGCAGCTTAGCGGGTAACATGAACACTGAAGCTTTCTTT
CASSLAGNMNTEAFF